The TCR beta chain described here comes from a study of blood T cell repertoires in COVID-19. TCRdb's table, derived via immunoSEQ multiplex PCR, lists solely in-frame clones and lacks some. Altogether fewer than 95,000 clones are present, roughly 88% being singletons, with the ten largest covering 4.8%. V gave up 3 bases and J gave up 9 bases; unmatched junction bases: 3. The CDR3 is made up of 13 amino acids. Germline V gives CDR1 DFQATT, CDR2 SNEGSKA (reference sequence). J is TRBJ1-6 and V is TRBV20-1, with TRBD1 identical over 9 bases. The sequenced material came from peripheral blood. This clonotype was obtained from a woman of 80 years or more with acute or convalescent COVID-19. The CDR3 region is CSASPDRGSPLHF. The DNA of the CDR3 is TGCAGTGCTAGTCCGGACAGGGGTTCACCCCTCCACTTT.